This T cell receptor beta chain was recorded in a study of blood T cell repertoires in COVID-19. Study in general: The study drew acute and convalescent COVID-19 samples from the United States, Italy and Spain. Sample material is recorded as cDNA or gDNA derived from T cells, B-cell-depleted T cells, or PBMCs.

The CDR3 extends over 15 amino acids. Per the germline V gene, CDR1 is SGHAT and CDR2 is FQNNGV. The V gene lost 0 bases and the J gene lost 4 bases, with 10 bases spanning the gap. Methods used by the authors: Researchers report that nucleated cell counts were estimated from reference gene primer amplification. The assay was immunoSEQ multiplex PCR, and TCRdb's table has in-frame clones only and misses some. V, J and clone size reflect that table, while D and trimming were determined from the DNA. The sample has 90,000 to 110,000 clones, approximately 87% seen once. Input material: peripheral blood. The chain is built from TRBV11-2 and TRBJ1-3, with no clear D. This clonotype originated in a woman between 55 and 75 years old with acute or convalescent COVID-19. The CDR3 is CASSLDPLSGNTIYF. As DNA, the CDR3 is TGTGCCAGCAGCTTAGATCCCCTCTCGGGAAACACCATATATTTT.